This TCR beta chain was identified during a study of T cells after yellow fever vaccination. Broader study findings: Among all clonotypes, a small share was observed in both CD4 and CD8 compartments. Abundant bulk-derived clonotypes could contaminate FACS-sorted repertoires. Most primary-vaccination clones reappeared after the booster (about 95% CD4, approximately 88% CD8).

TCRdb re-called the 5' RACE reads through MiXCR, storing one row per CDR3 protein. This sample yields some 300,000 distinct CDR3 sequences, of which 8% to 9.5% are seen a single time; roughly a sixth belongs to the top ten. In regard to this clonotype: The antigen is unknown.

Sequenced material: PBMCs, taken more than 35 days after the first yellow fever vaccination. This sequence originates from a man younger than 35 who received the YFV17D yellow fever vaccine.

This chain's CDR3 is CSAPEARGQVIYEQYF. In DNA form, the CDR3 reads TGCAGTGCTCCCGAGGCCCGGGGACAGGTTATATACGAGCAGTACTTC. The gene calls are TRBV20-1 and TRBJ2-7; 8 bases agree with TRBD1. Germline values: CDR1 DFQATT, CDR2 SNEGSKA (reference sequence). Losses at the gene ends were 5 bases for V and 4 bases for J; bases not matched to a gene: 16. The CDR3 spans 16 residues.